Listed below are T cell receptor beta chains from one sample, sequenced in a study of vaccination effects on CD4 cells after COVID-19. Repertoires were generated with immunoSEQ multiplex PCR, while TCRdb's copy carries only in-frame clones and drops some. The data show more than 50,000 clones, with less than 80% seen just once and approximately 0.95% held by the top ten. These receptors' antigens are unknown. Specimen: CD4+ T cells from PBMCs cultured with HCoV-OC43 spike peptides, collected after COVID-19 vaccination. All receptors derive from a human donor who received a COVID-19 vaccine. CDR3s include the opening cysteine and the closing phenylalanine or tryptophan. The D gene is left open where the match is weak. A row's size may be missing; if present it is once, few, many or a size class.

D	size	V	J	CDR3	DNA
TRBD1	few	TRBV6-4	TRBJ2-2	CASSSNRGGELFF	TGTGCCAGCAGTTCCAACAGGGGCGGGGAGCTGTTTTTT
TRBD1	.	TRBV5-6	TRBJ1-2	CASSLFGQDYGYTF	TGTGCCAGCAGCTTATTCGGACAGGATTATGGCTACACCTTC
.	.	TRBV6-5	TRBJ2-1	CASSSSTPHNEQFF	TGTGCCAGCAGTTCCTCTACCCCTCACAATGAGCAGTTCTTC
TRBD1	once	TRBV30	TRBJ1-6	CAWDRGRQSPLHF	TGTGCCTGGGATAGGGGGCGTCAATCACCCCTCCACTTT
TRBD1	.	TRBV4-1	TRBJ1-4	CASSDPGQGVEKLFF	TGCGCCAGCAGTGACCCGGGACAGGGGGTTGAAAAACTGTTTTTT
.	few	TRBV7-9	TRBJ2-2	CASSLGRLNTGELFF	TGTGCCAGCAGCTTGGGCAGATTAAACACCGGGGAGCTGTTTTTT
.	.	TRBV10-1	TRBJ1-1	CASSAAPGVYTEAFF	TGCGCCAGCAGTGCCGCTCCAGGGGTCTACACTGAAGCTTTCTTT
TRBD1	.	TRBV24-1	TRBJ1-5	CATGTGHNQPQHF	TGTGCCACGGGGACAGGCCATAATCAGCCCCAGCATTTT
.	.	TRBV24-1	TRBJ2-5	CATSTPGYQQETQYF	TGTGCCACCTCAACCCCCGGATATCAGCAAGAGACCCAGTACTTC
.	.	TRBV7-3	TRBJ1-1	CASSPRRNTEAFF	TGTGCCAGCAGCCCACGCCGAAACACTGAAGCTTTCTTT
.	.	TRBV7-9	TRBJ2-1	CASRYLNNEQFF	TGTGCCAGCAGGTACTTGAACAATGAGCAGTTCTTC
TRBD2	.	TRBV12-5	TRBJ2-1	CASGSGLSDNEQFF	TGTGCTAGTGGTTCGGGACTATCAGACAATGAGCAGTTCTTC
.	.	TRBV5-1	TRBJ2-1	CASSTQGYNEQFF	TGCGCCAGCAGCACGCAGGGATACAATGAGCAGTTCTTC
TRBD1	few	TRBV24-1	TRBJ2-6	CATSWGGQGANGANVLTF	TGTGCCACCAGTTGGGGCGGGCAGGGGGCGAATGGGGCCAACGTCCTGACTTTC
TRBD1	.	TRBV7-3	TRBJ1-1	CASSRGQLTEAFF	TGTGCCAGCAGCAGGGGACAGCTAACTGAAGCTTTCTTT
.	.	TRBV28	TRBJ1-1	CASSHQWYTEAFF	TGTGCCAGCAGCCACCAATGGTACACTGAAGCTTTCTTT
.	once	TRBV7-3	TRBJ2-3	CASSLRAGSTDTQYF	TGTGCCAGCAGCTTACGGGCGGGGAGCACAGATACGCAGTATTTT
TRBD1	.	TRBV7-2	TRBJ1-3	CASSFGGQMRNTIYF	TGTGCCAGCAGCTTCGGGGGACAGATGCGAAACACCATATATTTT
.	.	TRBV29-1	TRBJ2-4	CSSPGQYF	TGCAGCTCCCCCGGCCAGTACTTC
TRBD2	.	TRBV13	TRBJ2-1	CASRHTSGGSSYNEQFF	TGTGCCAGCAGGCATACTAGCGGGGGGAGCTCCTACAATGAGCAGTTCTTC
TRBD1	.	TRBV18	TRBJ1-6	CASSATGQGANSPLHF	TGTGCCAGCTCGGCAACTGGACAGGGGGCCAATTCACCCCTCCACTTT
TRBD1	.	TRBV5-4	TRBJ2-6	CASSLQGDVGANVLTF	TGTGCCAGCAGCTTACAGGGGGATGTTGGGGCCAACGTCCTGACTTTC
.	.	TRBV21-1	TRBJ1-1	CASSKGGRVMNTEAFF	TGTGCCAGCAGCAAGGGCGGGAGGGTGATGAACACTGAAGCTTTCTTT
TRBD1	.	TRBV29-1	TRBJ2-1	CSGGQDHYNEQFF	TGCAGCGGTGGACAGGACCACTACAATGAGCAGTTCTTC
.	.	TRBV5-1	TRBJ2-4	CASSLGSGIQSENIQYF	TGCGCCAGCAGCTTGGGGTCGGGGATCCAATCCGAAAACATTCAGTACTTC
TRBD2	few	TRBV3-1/TRBV3-2	TRBJ2-3	CASSTLAVGADTQYF	TGTGCCAGCAGCACCCTAGCGGTTGGGGCAGATACGCAGTATTTT
.	.	TRBV6-5	TRBJ2-2	CASSWGRGITGELFF	TGTGCCAGCAGTTGGGGCCGAGGGATCACCGGGGAGCTGTTTTTT
.	few	TRBV18	TRBJ2-1	CASSSAGTGTDEQFF	TGTGCCAGCTCATCGGCGGGGACCGGCACAGATGAGCAGTTCTTC
.	.	TRBV6-4	TRBJ2-3	CASSATGESTDTQYF	TGTGCCAGCAGTGCGACCGGGGAAAGCACAGATACGCAGTATTTT
.	.	TRBV11-3	TRBJ1-1	CASSSPLQVEGTEAFF	TGTGCCAGCAGCTCCCCACTGCAAGTTGAGGGCACTGAAGCTTTCTTT
TRBD1	.	TRBV11-3	TRBJ2-3	CASSGRGPDTQYF	TGTGCCAGCAGCGGCAGGGGGCCAGATACGCAGTATTTT
TRBD1	.	TRBV14	TRBJ2-2	CASSQVQGAGTGELFF	TGTGCCAGCAGCCAAGTACAGGGGGCAGGGACCGGGGAGCTGTTTTTT
TRBD2	.	TRBV6-5	TRBJ2-5	CASSYGSSGGETQYF	TGTGCCAGCAGTTACGGTTCTAGCGGGGGAGAGACCCAGTACTTC
.	once	TRBV30	TRBJ1-2	CARTAGNYGYTF	TGTGCCCGTACCGCCGGGAACTATGGCTACACCTTC
.	.	TRBV6-6	TRBJ1-1	CASSQRGYEAFF	TGTGCCAGCAGTCAACGAGGGTATGAAGCTTTCTTT
TRBD1	.	TRBV19	TRBJ1-2	CASSPTGTGNYGYTF	TGTGCCAGTAGTCCTACCGGGACAGGGAACTATGGCTACACCTTC
TRBD1	.	TRBV5-1	TRBJ2-5	CASSSTTGGGETQYF	TGCGCCAGCAGCTCCACGACAGGGGGTGGGGAGACCCAGTACTTC
.	.	TRBV27	TRBJ2-3	CASSTWGIPTDTQYF	TGTGCCAGCAGCACCTGGGGTATCCCCACAGATACGCAGTATTTT
TRBD2	.	TRBV9	TRBJ2-5	CASSKFTSGGETQYF	TGTGCCAGCAGCAAATTCACTAGCGGGGGGGAGACCCAGTACTTC
TRBD1	many	TRBV6-2/TRBV6-3	TRBJ1-5	CASSSVPGQGSRHQPQHF	TGTGCCAGCAGTTCCGTCCCGGGACAGGGGTCGAGGCATCAGCCCCAGCATTTT
.	.	TRBV2	TRBJ2-3	CASSSLGSDTQYF	TGTGCCAGCAGTTCCCTGGGATCGGATACGCAGTATTTT
TRBD1	few	TRBV2	TRBJ2-5	CASTDRTGGETQYF	TGTGCCAGCACCGACAGAACAGGGGGTGAGACCCAGTACTTC
.	.	TRBV5-8	TRBJ2-3	CASPAREDTQYF	TGTGCCAGCCCGGCGCGGGAAGATACGCAGTATTTT